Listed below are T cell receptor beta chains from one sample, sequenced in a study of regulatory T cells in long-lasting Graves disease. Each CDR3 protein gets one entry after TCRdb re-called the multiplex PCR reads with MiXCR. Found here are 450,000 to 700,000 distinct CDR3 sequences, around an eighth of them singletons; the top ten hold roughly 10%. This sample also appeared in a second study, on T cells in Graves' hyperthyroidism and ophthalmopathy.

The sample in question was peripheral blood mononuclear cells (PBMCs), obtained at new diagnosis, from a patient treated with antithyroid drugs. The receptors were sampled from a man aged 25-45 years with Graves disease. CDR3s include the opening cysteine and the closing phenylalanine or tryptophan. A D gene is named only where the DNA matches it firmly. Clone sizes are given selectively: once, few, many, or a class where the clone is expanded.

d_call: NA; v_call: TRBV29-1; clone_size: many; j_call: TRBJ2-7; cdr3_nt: TGCAGCGTGGGGGGGACAGAGACCTACGAGCAGTACTTC; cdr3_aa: CSVGGTETYEQYF
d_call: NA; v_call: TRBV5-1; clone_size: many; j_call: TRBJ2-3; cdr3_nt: TGCGCCAGCAGCCCTACGACATCTAGCACAGATACGCAGTATTTT; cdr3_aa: CASSPTTSSTDTQYF
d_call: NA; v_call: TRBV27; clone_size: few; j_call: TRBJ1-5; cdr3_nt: TGTGCCAGCGGCTTCGGGAATCAGCCCCAGCATTTT; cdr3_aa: CASGFGNQPQHF
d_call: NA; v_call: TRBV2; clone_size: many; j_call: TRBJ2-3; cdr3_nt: TGTGCCAGCTGGAATGGGTGGCGGGTCGGGGGTCTGGCGCAGTATTTT; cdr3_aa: CASWNGWRVGGLAQYF
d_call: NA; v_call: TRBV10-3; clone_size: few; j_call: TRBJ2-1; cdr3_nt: TGTGCCATCAGTGAGGGGGGGGGCAGCTCCTACAATGAGCAGTTCTTC; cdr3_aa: CAISEGGGSSYNEQFF
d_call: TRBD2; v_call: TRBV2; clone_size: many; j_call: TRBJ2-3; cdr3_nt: TGTGCCAGCAGGAAAAGCGGGGCTATCACAGATACGCAGTATTTT; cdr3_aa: CASRKSGAITDTQYF
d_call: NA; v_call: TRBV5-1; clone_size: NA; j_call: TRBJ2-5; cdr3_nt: TGCGCCAGCAGCCGCGGGACTCTACAAGAGACCCAGTACTTC; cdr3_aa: CASSRGTLQETQYF
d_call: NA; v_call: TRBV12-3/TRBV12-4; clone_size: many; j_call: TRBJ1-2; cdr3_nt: TGTGCCAGCAGTTTAGCGCGATGGACAGCCTATGGCTACACCTTC; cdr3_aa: CASSLARWTAYGYTF
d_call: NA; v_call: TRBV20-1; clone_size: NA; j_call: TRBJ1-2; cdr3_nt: TGCAGTGCGGAACTTAGGGAGTGGTCCGACTACACCTTC; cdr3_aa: CSAELREWSDYTF
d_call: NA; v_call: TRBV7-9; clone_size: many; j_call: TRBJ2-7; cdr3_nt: TGTGCCAGCAGCGTCGCCTCCTACGAGCAGTACTTC; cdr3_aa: CASSVASYEQYF
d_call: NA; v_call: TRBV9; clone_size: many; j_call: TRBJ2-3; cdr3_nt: TGTGCCAGCAGCGTAGCGTCCCCCACAGATACGCAGTATTTT; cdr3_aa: CASSVASPTDTQYF
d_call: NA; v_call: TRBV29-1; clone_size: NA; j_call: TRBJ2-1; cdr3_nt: TGCAGCGTTGAATCAGGGCTCGATGAGCAGTTCTTC; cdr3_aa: CSVESGLDEQFF
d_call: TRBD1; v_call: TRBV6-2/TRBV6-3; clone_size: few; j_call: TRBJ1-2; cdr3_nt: TGTGCCAGCACCCAAGGTGGGGGGACAGATATCTTC; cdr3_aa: CASTQGGGTDIF
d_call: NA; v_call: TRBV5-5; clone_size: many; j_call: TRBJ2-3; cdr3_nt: TGTGCCAGCAGCTTGGAGGGTCTCACAGATACGCAGTATTTT; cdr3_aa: CASSLEGLTDTQYF
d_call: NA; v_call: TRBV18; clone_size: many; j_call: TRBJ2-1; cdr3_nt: TGTGCCAGCTCACCTGCCCTGAACTACAATGAGCAGTTCTTC; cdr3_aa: CASSPALNYNEQFF
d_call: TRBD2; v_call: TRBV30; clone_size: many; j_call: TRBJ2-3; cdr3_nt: TGTGCCTGGAGCGCGGGAGCATCAGATACGCAGTATTTT; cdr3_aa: CAWSAGASDTQYF
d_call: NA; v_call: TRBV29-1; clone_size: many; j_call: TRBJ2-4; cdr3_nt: TGCAGCGCCCCCAGTTTGGCAGGGGAGGGCATTCAGTACTTC; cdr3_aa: CSAPSLAGEGIQYF
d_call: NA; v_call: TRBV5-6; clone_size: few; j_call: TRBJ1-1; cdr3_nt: TGTGCCAGCGGCCGGTGGGGCAGGGGCTCTGAAGCTTTCTTT; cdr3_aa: CASGRWGRGSEAFF
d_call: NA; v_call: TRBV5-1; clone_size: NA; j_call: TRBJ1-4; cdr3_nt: TGCGCCAGCAGCTTGCCGACGGGAGAAGGTGAAAAACTGTTTTTT; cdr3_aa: CASSLPTGEGEKLFF
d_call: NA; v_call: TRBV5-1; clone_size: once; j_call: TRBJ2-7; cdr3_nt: TGCGCCAGCAACCTGGACGGGGGCCTCTACGAGCAGTACTTC; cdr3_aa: CASNLDGGLYEQYF
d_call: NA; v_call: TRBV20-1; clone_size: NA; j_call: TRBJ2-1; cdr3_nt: TGCAGTGCTAGTAATAACGATGAGCAGTTCTTC; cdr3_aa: CSASNNDEQFF
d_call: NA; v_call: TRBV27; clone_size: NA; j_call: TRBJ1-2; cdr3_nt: TGTGCCAGCGGTCGGGGGAAAACTAACTATGGCTACACCTTC; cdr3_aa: CASGRGKTNYGYTF
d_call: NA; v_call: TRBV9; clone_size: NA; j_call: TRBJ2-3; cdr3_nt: TGTGCCAGCAGCGTAGCAAAGGATACGCAGTATTTT; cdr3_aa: CASSVAKDTQYF
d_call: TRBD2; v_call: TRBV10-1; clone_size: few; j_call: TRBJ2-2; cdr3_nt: TGCGCCGTCGGGGGGGACACCGGGGAGCTGTTTTTT; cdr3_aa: CAVGGDTGELFF
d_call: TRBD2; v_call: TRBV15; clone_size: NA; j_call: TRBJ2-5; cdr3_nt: TGTGCCACCAGCAGATCTAGCGGGCGGCAAGAGACCCAGTACTTC; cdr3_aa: CATSRSSGRQETQYF
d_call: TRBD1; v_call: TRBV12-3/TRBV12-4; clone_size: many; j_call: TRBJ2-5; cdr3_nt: TGTGCCAGCACCCGGGACAGGGGAATGGAGACCCAGTACTTC; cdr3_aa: CASTRDRGMETQYF
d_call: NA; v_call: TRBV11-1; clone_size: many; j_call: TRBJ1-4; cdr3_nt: TGTGCCAGCAGCCGCTACCTTCGGATGGCAACTAATGAAAAACTGTTTTTT; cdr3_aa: CASSRYLRMATNEKLFF
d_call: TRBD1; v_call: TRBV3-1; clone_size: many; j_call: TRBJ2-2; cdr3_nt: TGTGCCAGCAGCCCACGGACAGGGGGCATCCGAGACACCGGGGAGCTGTTTTTT; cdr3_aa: CASSPRTGGIRDTGELFF
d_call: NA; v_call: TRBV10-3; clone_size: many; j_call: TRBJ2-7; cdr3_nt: TGTGCCATCAGTGCGAGGTACGAGCAGTACTTC; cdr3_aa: CAISARYEQYF
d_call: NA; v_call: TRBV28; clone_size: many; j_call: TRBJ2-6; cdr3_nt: TGTGCCAGCAGGGCAGGGCTCGTCGCTGGGGCCAACGTCCTGACTTTC; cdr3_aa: CASRAGLVAGANVLTF
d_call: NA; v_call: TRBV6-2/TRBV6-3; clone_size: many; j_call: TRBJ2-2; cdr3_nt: TGTGCCAGCAGTTATCGTTCCGGGGAGCTGTTTTTT; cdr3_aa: CASSYRSGELFF
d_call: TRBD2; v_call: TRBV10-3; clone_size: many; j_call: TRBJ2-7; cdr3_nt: TGTGCCATCAGTAAACCGGGACTATACTACGAGCAGTACTTC; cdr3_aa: CAISKPGLYYEQYF
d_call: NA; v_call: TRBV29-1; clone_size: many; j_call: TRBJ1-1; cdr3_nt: TGCAGCGTTCAGGAGGAACAGCCTACGATGAACACTGAAGCTTTCTTT; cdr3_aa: CSVQEEQPTMNTEAFF
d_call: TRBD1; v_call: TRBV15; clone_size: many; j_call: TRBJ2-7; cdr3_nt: TGTGCCACCACCGAACGGACAGGGGCCTACGAGCAGTACTTC; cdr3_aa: CATTERTGAYEQYF
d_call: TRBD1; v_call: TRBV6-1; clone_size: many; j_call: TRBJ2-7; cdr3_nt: TGTGCCAGCGGACAAGGACAGGGGGCCTACGAGCAGTACTTC; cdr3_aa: CASGQGQGAYEQYF
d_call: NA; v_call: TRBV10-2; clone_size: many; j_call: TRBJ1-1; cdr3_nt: TGCGCCAGCAGGGGACGGGCGAACACTGAAGCTTTCTTT; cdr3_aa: CASRGRANTEAFF
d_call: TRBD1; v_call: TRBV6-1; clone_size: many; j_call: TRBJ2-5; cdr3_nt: TGTGCCAGCAGTGAATCCCTGGACAGGGTGGAGACCCAGTACTTC; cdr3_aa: CASSESLDRVETQYF
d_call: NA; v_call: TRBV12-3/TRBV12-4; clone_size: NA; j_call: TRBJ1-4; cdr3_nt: TGTGCCAGCAGTCTACAGGGATACGTCCCGGAAAAACTGTTTTTT; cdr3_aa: CASSLQGYVPEKLFF
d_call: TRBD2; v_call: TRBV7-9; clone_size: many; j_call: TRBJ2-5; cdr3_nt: TGTGCCAGCAGCAAAGGACTAGCGGAAGAGACCCAGTACTTC; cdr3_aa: CASSKGLAEETQYF
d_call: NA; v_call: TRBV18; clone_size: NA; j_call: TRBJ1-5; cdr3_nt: TGTGCCAGCTCAAAATGGGAGGGTCAGCCCCAGCATTTT; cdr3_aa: CASSKWEGQPQHF
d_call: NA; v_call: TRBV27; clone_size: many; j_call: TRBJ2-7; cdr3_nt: TGTGCCAGCAGTCCCTCCCCAGCGGTCTTACCCTACGAGCAGTACTTC; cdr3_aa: CASSPSPAVLPYEQYF
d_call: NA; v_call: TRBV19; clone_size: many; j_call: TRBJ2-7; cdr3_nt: TGTGCCAGTAGTATTGGGGGAGGTGCCGAGCAGTACTTC; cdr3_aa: CASSIGGGAEQYF
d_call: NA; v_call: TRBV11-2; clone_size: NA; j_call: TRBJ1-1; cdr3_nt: TGTGCCAGCAGCTTAAGGCCCGGGGTGGAAAACCGGAACACTGCAGCTTTCTTT; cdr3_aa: CASSLRPGVENRNTAAFF
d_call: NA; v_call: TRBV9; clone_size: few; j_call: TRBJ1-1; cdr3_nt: TGTGCCAGCAGCGTAGGTACGGGGAGGACTGAAGCTTTCTTT; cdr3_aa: CASSVGTGRTEAFF
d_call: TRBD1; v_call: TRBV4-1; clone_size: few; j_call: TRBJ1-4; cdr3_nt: TGCGCCAGCAGCCAAGATTGGGGACAGGGCTTTGAAAAACTGTTTTTT; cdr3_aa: CASSQDWGQGFEKLFF
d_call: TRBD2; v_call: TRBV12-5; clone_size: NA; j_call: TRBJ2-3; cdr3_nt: TGTGCTAGTTCCGGGACTAGACGTCCGACGCAGTATTTT; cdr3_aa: CASSGTRRPTQYF
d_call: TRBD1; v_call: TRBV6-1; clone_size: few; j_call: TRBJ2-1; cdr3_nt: TGTGCCAGCAGTGTAGGACAGGGATCCTACAATGAGCAGTTCTTC; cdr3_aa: CASSVGQGSYNEQFF
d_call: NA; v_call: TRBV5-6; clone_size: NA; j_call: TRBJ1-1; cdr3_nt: TGTGCCAGCAGGCATACAGGGAACACTGAAGCTTTCTTT; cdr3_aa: CASRHTGNTEAFF
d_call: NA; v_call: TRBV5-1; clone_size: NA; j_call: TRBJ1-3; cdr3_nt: TGCGCCAGCAGCCCCTCGTCTGCGGCTGGAAACACCATATATTTT; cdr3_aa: CASSPSSAAGNTIYF
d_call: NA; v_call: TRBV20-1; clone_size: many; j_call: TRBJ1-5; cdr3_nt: TGCAGTGCTAGTCCGACTAGCAATCAGCCCCAGCATTTT; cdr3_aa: CSASPTSNQPQHF
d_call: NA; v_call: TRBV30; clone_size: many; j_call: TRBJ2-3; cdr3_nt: TGTGCCTGGAGTATTGACTATAAACAGGGAGATACGCAGTATTTT; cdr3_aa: CAWSIDYKQGDTQYF
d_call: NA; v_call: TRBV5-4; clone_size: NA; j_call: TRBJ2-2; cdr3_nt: TGTGCCAGCAGCCCCCGGGCCCTCGGTTCGAACACCGGGGAGCTGTTTTTT; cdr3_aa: CASSPRALGSNTGELFF
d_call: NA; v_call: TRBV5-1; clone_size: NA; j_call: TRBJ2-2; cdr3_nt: TGTGCCAGCAGCTTGGAAGGGACCAAGGGCCCCGGGGAGCTGTTTTTT; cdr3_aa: CASSLEGTKGPGELFF
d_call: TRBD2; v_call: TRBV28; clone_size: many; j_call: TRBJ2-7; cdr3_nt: TGTGCCAGCAGTTTAGAACGGACTAGCGGGCTCTACGAGCAGTACTTC; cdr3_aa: CASSLERTSGLYEQYF